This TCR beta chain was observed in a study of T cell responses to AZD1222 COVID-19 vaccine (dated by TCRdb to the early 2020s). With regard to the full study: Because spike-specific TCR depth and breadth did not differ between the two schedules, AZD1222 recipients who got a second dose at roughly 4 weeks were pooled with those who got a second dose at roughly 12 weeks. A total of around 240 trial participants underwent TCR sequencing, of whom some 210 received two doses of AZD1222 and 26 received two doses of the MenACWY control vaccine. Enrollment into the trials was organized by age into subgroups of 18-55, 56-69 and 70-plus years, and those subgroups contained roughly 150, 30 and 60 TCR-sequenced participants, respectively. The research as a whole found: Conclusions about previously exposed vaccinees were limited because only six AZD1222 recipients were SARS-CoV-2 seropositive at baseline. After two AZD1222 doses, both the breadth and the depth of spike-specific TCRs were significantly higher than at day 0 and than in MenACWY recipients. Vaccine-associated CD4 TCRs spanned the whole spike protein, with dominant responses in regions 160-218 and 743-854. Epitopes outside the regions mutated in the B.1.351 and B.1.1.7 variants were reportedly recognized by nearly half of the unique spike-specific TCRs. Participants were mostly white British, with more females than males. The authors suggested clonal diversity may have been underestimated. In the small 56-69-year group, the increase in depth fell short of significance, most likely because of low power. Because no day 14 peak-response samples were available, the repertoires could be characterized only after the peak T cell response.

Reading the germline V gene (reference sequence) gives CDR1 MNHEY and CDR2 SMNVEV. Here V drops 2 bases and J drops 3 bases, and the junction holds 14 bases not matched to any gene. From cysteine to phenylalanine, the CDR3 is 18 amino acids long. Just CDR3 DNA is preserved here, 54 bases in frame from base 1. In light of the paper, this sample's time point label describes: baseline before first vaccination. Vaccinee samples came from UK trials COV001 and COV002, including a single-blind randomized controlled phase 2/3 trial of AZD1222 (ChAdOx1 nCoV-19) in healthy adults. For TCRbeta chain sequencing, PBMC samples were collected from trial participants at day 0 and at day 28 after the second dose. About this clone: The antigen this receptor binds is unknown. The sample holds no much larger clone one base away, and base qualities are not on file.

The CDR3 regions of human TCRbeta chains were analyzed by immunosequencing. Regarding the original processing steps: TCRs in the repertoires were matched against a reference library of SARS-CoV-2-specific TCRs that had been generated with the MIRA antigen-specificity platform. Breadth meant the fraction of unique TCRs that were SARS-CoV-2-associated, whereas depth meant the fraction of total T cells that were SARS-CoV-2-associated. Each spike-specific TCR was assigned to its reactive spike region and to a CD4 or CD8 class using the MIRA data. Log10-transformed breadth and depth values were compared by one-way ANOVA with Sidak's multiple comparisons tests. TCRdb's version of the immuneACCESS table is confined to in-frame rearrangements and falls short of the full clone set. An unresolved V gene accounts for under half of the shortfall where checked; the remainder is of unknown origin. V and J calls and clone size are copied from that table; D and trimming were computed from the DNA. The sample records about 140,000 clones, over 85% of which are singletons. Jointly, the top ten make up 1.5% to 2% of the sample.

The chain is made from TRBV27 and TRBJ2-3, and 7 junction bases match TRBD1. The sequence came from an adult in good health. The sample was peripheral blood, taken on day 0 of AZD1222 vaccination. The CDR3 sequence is CASSLVALRQGRTDTQYF. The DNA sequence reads TGTGCCAGCAGTTTAGTTGCCCTAAGACAGGGTAGAACAGATACGCAGTATTTT.